The 11 T cell receptor beta chains listed next were all sequenced from one sample in a study of beta chain features in type 1 diabetes. The antigens these receptors bind are not known. Study-level points and caveats: Moderate but significant shortening of TCRB CDR3s was recorded in all four CD4+ subsets from Type 1 diabetes patients.

Of the isolated RNA, all was reverse transcribed, and so the sequenced material was expressed TCRB transcripts. Data came from immunoSEQ multiplex PCR; TCRdb stores just in-frame clones and leaves some out. Of some 140,000 clones listed, roughly 10% were seen once; the top ten hold approximately 0.7%. The material sequenced was central memory CD4+ T cells from blood. These receptors originate from a man aged 30-40 years with type 1 diabetes.

The gene calls are TRBV18 and TRBJ1-2; D is possibly TRBD1 (6 bases). The CDR3 runs 12 residues. V lost 6 bases, J lost 8 bases, and 13 bases lay in between. CDR1 and CDR2 from the germline V gene are KGHSH and LQKENI. This CDR3 reads CASSSGQSGYTF. CDR3 coding DNA: TGTGCCAGCTCTTCCGGACAGAGCGGCTACACCTTC.

The chain recombines TRBV4-1 with TRBJ1-2; TRBD1 matches at 7 bases. The CDR3 is made up of 14 amino acids. Trimming cost V 4 bases and J 3 bases; bases outside gene matches: 5. CDR1 is MGHRA and CDR2 is YSYEKL in the germline V gene. CDR3 region: CASSLTGTHYGYTF. Written as DNA, the CDR3 is TGCGCCAGCAGCCTGACAGGGACTCACTATGGCTACACCTTC.

Only a few counts were recorded for this clone. The chain employs TRBV2 and TRBJ2-3; TRBD1 matches at 8 bases. Germline V gene lookup returns CDR1 SNHLY and CDR2 FYNNEI. V shed 4 bases, J shed 0 bases, and the junction held 3 bases outside the gene matches. CDR3 size: 15 residues. The CDR3 DNA reads TGTGCCAGCAGTGGACAGGGGATGAGCACAGATACGCAGTATTTT. Protein: CASSGQGMSTDTQYF.

As for this clone: This is likely a read error, given that the CDR3 carries no conserved phenylalanine or tryptophan at its end. No DNA is shown, since the ends of the CDR3 on it are uncertain; the CDR3 is the one TCRdb lists. This sequence joins TRBV20-1 and TRBJ2-3; the table's D gene call, TRBD2, was not cross checked with the DNA. Per germline, CDR1 DFQATT and CDR2 SNEGSKA (reference sequence). The CDR3 totals 10 residues, both ends included. CDR3 amino acids: CSAGLAGSSL.

The rearrangement links TRBV4-3 to TRBJ1-6; D gene ambiguous. Trimming cost V 0 bases and J 14 bases, with 14 bases left between them. CDR1 and CDR2 (germline): LGHNA, YSLEER. The CDR3 loop spans 14 amino acids. CDR3: CASSQDEFTSALHF. DNA for the CDR3: TGCGCCAGCAGCCAAGATGAGTTCACTTCGGCCCTCCACTTT.

The chain links TRBV5-1 to TRBJ2-3; 9 bases line up with TRBD2. Germline V gene lookup returns CDR1 SGHRS and CDR2 YFSETQ. The CDR3 runs to 14 residues. J was trimmed by 1 base and V by 7 bases; bases with no gene match: 4. The CDR3 region is CASGRLAGTDTQYF. The CDR3 DNA follows: TGCGCCAGCGGAAGACTAGCGGGCACAGATACGCAGTATTTT.

The J gene is TRBJ2-3, the V gene TRBV7-2; TRBD1 matches at 7 bases. Trimming cost V 1 base and J 6 bases; bases outside gene matches: 4. The CDR3 loop spans 14 amino acids. Germline V gene lookup returns CDR1 SGHTA and CDR2 FQGNSA. The CDR3 here is CASSLGQGRDTQYF. CDR3 DNA: TGTGCCAGCAGCTTAGGACAGGGCAGGGATACGCAGTATTTT.

This chain joins TRBV10-3 and TRBJ2-5, with D tentatively TRBD2 (5 bases). Trimming cost V 6 bases and J 5 bases, with 13 bases left between them. The CDR3 is made up of 13 amino acids. The germline gives CDR1 ENHRY, CDR2 SYGVKD. CDR3 loop: CAIRRESSETQYF. The CDR3 DNA reads TGTGCCATCAGACGGGAAAGCTCCGAGACCCAGTACTTC.

This clone came up a few times. The CDR3 region has the DNA TGTGCCAGCAGTTCAAACGGGGATCAGCCCCAGCATTTT. This sequence encodes CASSSNGDQPQHF. This sequence joins TRBV11-2 and TRBJ1-5; no firm D call. The CDR3 is 13 amino acids. In germline, CDR1 is SGHAT, CDR2 FQNNGV. The V end was cut by 6 bases, the J end by 5 bases, with 11 bases between.

This clone was seen a few times. The J gene is TRBJ1-1, the V gene TRBV7-2; possibly TRBD1 for D (6 bases). With 6 bases removed from V and 6 bases from J, the gap between germline ends came to 17 bases. Germline lookup yields CDR1 SGHTA and CDR2 FQGNSA. The CDR3 length is 14 residues. CDR3: CASSPTRDTPEAFF. CDR3 in DNA: TGTGCCAGCAGTCCTACCCGGGACACACCTGAAGCTTTCTTT.

The rearrangement joins TRBV29-1 to TRBJ2-3; possible D gene TRBD2, 5 bases. Trimming removed 1 base at V and 3 bases at J, with 11 bases between. This CDR3 region has 14 residues. Per the germline V gene, CDR1 is SQVTM and CDR2 is ANQGSEA. The CDR3 protein is CSVEGVTGTDTQYF. For the CDR3, the DNA is TGCAGCGTTGAAGGCGTCACGGGGACAGATACGCAGTATTTT.